The rows below give T cell receptor beta chains drawn from one sample of a study of cytomegalovirus exposure and HLA in healthy donors. Repertoires were generated with immunoSEQ multiplex PCR, while TCRdb's copy carries only in-frame clones and drops some. Of about 100,000 clones listed, about four fifths were seen once; the top ten hold 12% to 15%. What was sequenced was PBMCs. Every receptor here comes from a woman between 70 and 85 years old in good health and CMV-seropositive. CDR3s include the opening cysteine and the closing phenylalanine or tryptophan. The order of the fields is J gene, D gene, clone size, V gene, CDR3 protein, CDR3 DNA. D genes are given only for firm matches. Where a row states a size, it is once, few, many or the class of an expanded clone; other rows omit it.

TRBJ1-5 | TRBD1 | - | TRBV30 | CAWAHRGPSNQPQHF | TGTGCCTGGGCCCACAGGGGCCCCAGCAATCAGCCCCAGCATTTT
TRBJ1-5 | TRBD1 | - | TRBV28 | CAGSWTGVQPQHF | TGTGCCGGCAGCTGGACAGGGGTGCAGCCCCAGCATTTT
TRBJ2-7 | - | - | TRBV5-6 | CASTHKSRYEQYF | TGTGCCAGCACCCACAAAAGTCGCTACGAGCAGTACTTC
TRBJ2-7 | TRBD1 | - | TRBV10-3 | CAISESPLGTGIHEQYF | TGTGCCATCAGTGAGTCCCCTCTTGGGACAGGGATCCACGAGCAGTACTTC
TRBJ2-2 | - | - | TRBV5-1 | CASSPSVPGEGELFF | TGCGCCAGCAGCCCCTCGGTCCCTGGGGAGGGGGAGCTGTTTTTT
TRBJ2-5 | - | - | TRBV7-3 | CASSRGLEETQYF | TGTGCCAGCAGCCGAGGGTTGGAGGAGACCCAGTACTTC
TRBJ1-1 | - | - | TRBV7-9 | CASSDDRNTEAFF | TGTGCCAGCAGCGATGACAGAAACACTGAAGCTTTCTTT
TRBJ1-1 | - | once | TRBV28 | CASPGVGTEAFF | TGTGCCAGCCCGGGAGTGGGCACTGAAGCTTTCTTT
TRBJ2-4 | TRBD1 | - | TRBV4-1 | CASSQEGQGALKNIQYF | TGCGCCAGCAGCCAAGAGGGGCAGGGGGCACTTAAAAACATTCAGTACTTC
TRBJ2-3 | TRBD2 | - | TRBV27 | CASSLTSGGTDTQYF | TGTGCCAGCAGTTTAACTAGCGGGGGCACAGATACGCAGTATTTT
TRBJ2-1 | TRBD1 | - | TRBV10-3 | CAITPSKGTGVQVEQFF | TGTGCCATCACCCCAAGTAAGGGGACAGGGGTTCAAGTTGAGCAGTTCTTC
TRBJ2-3 | TRBD1 | once | TRBV30 | CAWSPSTGGIRTDTQYF | TGTGCCTGGAGTCCCTCCACAGGGGGGATCCGCACAGATACGCAGTATTTT
TRBJ1-4 | - | - | TRBV28 | CASSPTQGRELAEKLFF | TGTGCCAGCAGTCCGACCCAGGGGAGGGAATTAGCTGAAAAACTGTTTTTT
TRBJ2-7 | TRBD1 | - | TRBV28 | CASSPQQGAGEQYF | TGTGCCAGCAGTCCCCAACAGGGGGCGGGCGAGCAGTACTTC
TRBJ2-7 | - | - | TRBV9 | CASSGDIGEQYF | TGTGCCAGCAGCGGGGACATAGGCGAGCAGTACTTC
TRBJ2-7 | - | once | TRBV27 | CASSSHLPLISYEQYF | TGTGCCAGCAGTTCGCACCTCCCTCTAATCTCCTACGAGCAGTACTTC
TRBJ2-5 | - | - | TRBV21-1 | CASSRGLAGEQETQYF | TGTGCCAGCAGCAGGGGACTAGCGGGAGAACAAGAGACCCAGTACTTC
TRBJ2-1 | - | once | TRBV7-7 | CASSLDLTSEQFF | TGTGCTAGCAGCTTAGATTTGACTAGTGAGCAGTTCTTC
TRBJ2-2 | - | - | TRBV27 | CASRGREKNTGELFF | TGTGCCAGCAGGGGACGGGAGAAAAACACCGGGGAGCTGTTTTTT
TRBJ2-7 | TRBD1 | - | TRBV5-5 | CASRGQGGNYEQYF | TGTGCCAGCAGGGGACAGGGAGGGAACTACGAGCAGTACTTC
TRBJ2-7 | TRBD1 | few | TRBV6-1 | CAIRDRVYEQYF | TGTGCCATACGGGACAGGGTCTACGAGCAGTACTTC
TRBJ2-7 | TRBD1 | - | TRBV18 | CASREGGSGEQYF | TGTGCCAGCCGGGAAGGGGGCTCGGGGGAGCAGTACTTC
TRBJ1-2 | TRBD1 | - | TRBV28 | CASSSRTGWRLNYGYTF | TGTGCCAGCAGTTCGCGGACAGGGTGGCGCCTTAACTATGGCTACACCTTC
TRBJ1-1 | TRBD1 | - | TRBV23-1 | CASSQLGQGEEGLIAEAFF | TGCGCCAGCAGTCAACTTGGACAGGGTGAGGAAGGTTTGATCGCTGAAGCTTTCTTT
TRBJ2-5 | - | - | TRBV2 | CASSSLGQAKTQYF | TGTGCCAGCAGCTCCCTCGGACAAGCTAAGACCCAGTACTTC
TRBJ1-6 | - | few | TRBV9 | CASSAGATNSPLHF | TGTGCCAGCAGCGCAGGGGCAACGAATTCACCCCTCCACTTT
TRBJ1-4 | TRBD1 | few | TRBV7-2 | CASSLLPRTGAFGNEKLFF | TGTGCCAGCAGCTTACTTCCCCGTACAGGGGCATTCGGGAATGAAAAACTGTTTTTT
TRBJ1-1 | - | - | TRBV5-8 | CASAKRANTEAFF | TGTGCCAGCGCGAAGAGAGCGAACACTGAAGCTTTCTTT
TRBJ2-5 | - | - | TRBV11-2 | CASSLDMAMETQYF | TGTGCCAGCAGCCTGGACATGGCGATGGAGACCCAGTACTTC
TRBJ2-3 | - | - | TRBV5-1 | CASSSWDKGEDTQYF | TGCGCCAGCAGCTCCTGGGACAAGGGGGAGGATACGCAGTATTTT
TRBJ1-4 | TRBD1 | - | TRBV6-1 | CASSGGQGVGRGEKLFF | TGTGCCAGCAGTGGGGGACAGGGAGTCGGTCGAGGTGAAAAACTGTTTTTT
TRBJ1-1 | TRBD1 | - | TRBV5-1 | CASSLAAGGNTEAFF | TGCGCCAGCAGCTTGGCGGCAGGGGGGAACACTGAAGCTTTCTTT
TRBJ2-7 | TRBD1 | few | TRBV28 | CASSVRGRDEQYF | TGTGCCAGCAGTGTCAGGGGGCGCGACGAGCAGTACTTC
TRBJ2-5 | - | - | TRBV10-2 | CASRPPTEETQYF | TGCGCCAGCAGGCCCCCGACTGAAGAGACCCAGTACTTC
TRBJ2-1 | - | - | TRBV27 | CASNPQGYNEQFF | TGTGCCAGCAACCCACAGGGCTACAATGAGCAGTTCTTC
TRBJ2-2 | - | - | TRBV5-1 | CASSLAQGPGELFF | TGCGCCAGCAGCTTGGCACAGGGCCCTGGGGAGCTGTTTTTT
TRBJ2-7 | TRBD1 | - | TRBV27 | CASRDRDRGQYF | TGTGCCAGCAGGGACCGGGACAGAGGGCAGTACTTC
TRBJ1-5 | TRBD1 | - | TRBV19 | CASSIRQGGWPQHF | TGTGCCAGTAGTATTCGGCAGGGGGGATGGCCCCAGCATTTT
TRBJ2-1 | - | - | TRBV5-6 | CASSLRMSGSSYNEQFF | TGTGCCAGCAGCCTACGTATGTCGGGGAGCTCCTACAATGAGCAGTTCTTC
TRBJ2-1 | TRBD2 | - | TRBV10-3 | CAISDGREGAKFF | TGTGCCATCAGTGACGGGCGGGAGGGTGCAAAGTTCTTC
TRBJ1-4 | - | few | TRBV9 | CASSVGSRGTNEKLFF | TGTGCCAGCAGCGTAGGGTCCAGAGGGACTAATGAAAAACTGTTTTTT
TRBJ2-2 | - | - | TRBV19 | CASIRGTNTGELFF | TGTGCCAGTATACGGGGGACGAACACCGGGGAGCTGTTTTTT
TRBJ2-1 | TRBD2 | - | TRBV18 | CASSPRTSGNEQFF | TGTGCCAGCTCACCGAGAACTAGCGGGAATGAGCAGTTCTTC
TRBJ2-7 | TRBD2 | - | TRBV6-5 | CASRLAGGSYEQYF | TGTGCCAGCAGGTTAGCGGGAGGTTCCTACGAGCAGTACTTC